These 17 T cell receptor beta chains were sequenced from one sample in a study of Graves' ophthalmopathy and Graves' hyperthyroidism. The authors amplified TCR beta CDR3 regions, and they did so from RNA transcripts for repertoire sequencing. HTBI-primed RT-PCR formed the first round, and a multiplex PCR formed the second. In TCRdb, the multiplex PCR reads were re-called with MiXCR into one record per CDR3 protein. The sample yields hundreds of thousands of distinct CDR3 sequences, around 15% seen once. Sequenced: blood. The receptors here all came from a woman in her thirties with Graves' ophthalmopathy.

This clonotype appeared a few times. A much larger clone sits a single nucleotide away, making a read error possible. CDR3 nucleotide sequence: TGCGCCAGCAGGGCCCGGACAGGGTCGAACTATGGCCACACCTTC. Amino acids: CASRARTGSNYGHTF. V and J are TRBV10-2 and TRBJ1-2; 8 bases agree with TRBD1. From germline, CDR1 is WSHSY and CDR2 SAAADI. The CDR3 has 15 amino acids.

This clonotype was counted between two and nine times. V is TRBV6-1 and J is TRBJ2-5; D gene uncertain. Germline V CDR1 and CDR2: MNHNS, SASEGT. The V end was cut by 7 bases, the J end by 4 bases, with 10 bases between. CDR3 length: 12 residues. CDR3 loop: CASNPERETQYF. In nucleotides, the CDR3 is TGTGCCAGCAATCCGGAAAGAGAGACCCAGTACTTC.

This clonotype has at least ten counts. V and J are TRBV6-1 and TRBJ1-3, with D unclear. Germline V gene lookup returns CDR1 MNHNS and CDR2 SASEGT. With 4 bases removed from V and 9 bases from J, the gap between germline ends came to 13 bases. The CDR3 runs 13 residues. The CDR3 reads CASSGSIALTIYF. For the CDR3, the DNA is TGTGCCAGCAGTGGGTCGATCGCGCTCACCATATATTTT.

A few counts support this clonotype. The rearrangement links TRBV20-1 to TRBJ2-7; tentative D call: TRBD2 (6 bases). The CDR3 length is 13 residues. Germline V lookup: CDR1 DFQATT, CDR2 SNEGSKA (reference sequence). V lost 3 bases to trimming and J lost 2 bases, with 11 bases between them. The CDR3 reads CSASASATYEQYF. In nucleotides, the CDR3 is TGCAGTGCTAGCGCTAGCGCTACCTACGAGCAGTACTTC.

The rearrangement uses TRBV5-1 and TRBJ1-3, with 7 bases lining up with TRBD1. V dropped 0 bases and J dropped 4; count of bases not matched to a gene: 13. This CDR3 region has 18 residues. The V gene's germline CDR1 is SGHRS and CDR2 YFSETQ. The CDR3 protein is CASSLGFPHRGSGNTIYF. The CDR3 nucleotides are TGCGCCAGCAGCTTGGGATTTCCCCACAGGGGTTCGGGAAACACCATATATTTT.

The rearrangement uses TRBV5-4 and TRBJ2-2; possible D gene TRBD2, 6 bases. Per the germline V gene, CDR1 is SGHNT and CDR2 is YYREEE (reference sequence). This CDR3 region has 15 residues. V was trimmed by 0 bases and J by 6 bases, leaving 12 bases between them. CDR3 coding DNA: TGTGCCAGCAGCTTGGGGGGGACTTCCCCCGGGGAGCTGTTTTTT. Protein: CASSLGGTSPGELFF.

This clonotype was counted at least ten times. V and J are TRBV18 and TRBJ1-1; no clear D gene. V shed 6 bases and J shed 2 bases, with 13 bases lying between them. The CDR3 consists of 14 residues. Germline lookup yields CDR1 KGHSH and CDR2 LQKENI. The CDR3 is CASSQGRSNTEAFF. In DNA form, the CDR3 reads TGTGCCAGCTCGCAAGGACGGAGTAACACTGAAGCTTTCTTT. Full variable domain (remainder filled in from reference TRBV18 and TRBJ1-1): NAGVMQNPRHLVRRRGQEARLRCSPMKGHSHVYWYRQLPEEGLKFMVYLQKENIIDESGMPKERFSAEFPKEGPSILRIQQVVRGDSAAYFCASSQGRSNTEAFFGQGTRLTVV.

This clonotype has just a few counts. The J gene is TRBJ2-5, the V gene TRBV6-1; D ambiguous. The germline V gene encodes CDR1 MNHNS and CDR2 SASEGT. This CDR3 region has 14 residues. The V end lost 1 base, the J end lost 1 base, and 7 bases lay between the germline ends. The CDR3 DNA sequence: TGTGCCAGCAGTGAAGTGGCGGTCCAAGAGACCCAGTACTTC. It codes for CASSEVAVQETQYF.

This clonotype was recorded a few times. This rearrangement joins TRBV28 to TRBJ2-2; perhaps TRBD1 as D (5 bases). Between the trimmed V and J ends, which lost 6 bases and 3 bases, there was a span of 11 bases. The CDR3 is made up of 14 amino acids. Germline V gives CDR1 MDHEN, CDR2 SYDVKM. CDR3 region: CASRGQGYTGELFF. CDR3 nucleotides: TGTGCCAGCAGGGGGCAGGGATACACCGGGGAGCTGTTTTTT.

This clonotype was observed at least ten times. The genes are TRBV20-1 and TRBJ2-7; 7 positions match TRBD2. With 3 bases clipped from V and 0 bases from J, the junction kept 11 bases outside the gene matches. Germline CDR1 reads DFQATT; CDR2 reads SNEGSKA (reference sequence). The length of the CDR3 is 16 residues. CDR3 nucleotides: TGCAGTGCTAGCTTAGGGATCGGGGGGAACTCCTACGAGCAGTACTTC. Protein product: CSASLGIGGNSYEQYF.

This chain joins TRBV3-1 and TRBJ2-2, with D uncertain. The CDR3 is 14 amino acids. Germline CDR1 LGHDT, CDR2 YNNKEL (reference sequence). V lost 1 base, J lost 3 bases, and 6 bases lay in between. Here the CDR3 reads CASSQAEDTGELFF. The DNA for the CDR3 is TGTGCCAGCAGCCAAGCTGAGGACACCGGGGAGCTGTTTTTT.

This clonotype was counted many times. The chain employs TRBV28 and TRBJ1-1; 7 nucleotides agree with TRBD1. The junction had 7 bases not matched to a gene; V was cut back by 0 bases and J by 3 bases. This CDR3 is 16 amino acids long. Germline values: CDR1 MDHEN, CDR2 SYDVKM. CDR3 in amino acids: CASSLWEGAGDTEAFF. CDR3 in DNA: TGTGCCAGCAGTTTATGGGAGGGGGCAGGGGACACTGAAGCTTTCTTT.

This clonotype showed up many times. The rearrangement joins TRBV29-1 to TRBJ1-2; TRBD1 matches at 7 bases. The trim removed 4 bases at V and 8 bases at J, leaving 7 bases unmatched. The germline V gene has CDR1 SQVTM and CDR2 ANQGSEA. The length of the CDR3 is 12 residues. The CDR3 nucleotides are TGCAGCGTTGTGACAGGGTTATTAGGCTACACCTTC. Protein sequence: CSVVTGLLGYTF.

This clonotype has ten or more counts. The rearrangement links TRBV4-1 to TRBJ2-7, with D possibly TRBD1 on 6 matching bases. The CDR3 is 14 amino acids. Germline CDR1 is MGHRA and CDR2 is YSYEKL. V lost 1 base and J 5 bases, leaving 12 bases between the germline ends. The CDR3 DNA reads TGCGCCAGCAGCCAAGTGGACAGACCTAACGAGCAGTACTTC. Protein product: CASSQVDRPNEQYF.

This clonotype was seen many times. The chain couples TRBV2 to TRBJ2-7; D remains unclear. The CDR3 contains 13 residues. Germline V gives CDR1 SNHLY, CDR2 FYNNEI. V lost 7 bases and J lost 7, with 17 bases in between. The CDR3 DNA reads as TGTGCCAGCAAAGAAGGACGGCAATTGGAGCAGTACTTC. Translating gives CASKEGRQLEQYF.

This clonotype was observed a handful of times. J is TRBJ2-6 and V is TRBV7-3, with 12 bases fitting TRBD1. The V gene's germline CDR1 is SGHTA and CDR2 FQGTGA. The CDR3 has 20 residues. Trimming removed 7 bases from V and 4 bases from J; junction bases left unmatched: 17. In DNA form, the CDR3 reads TGTGCCAGCACCACCCTTTTGCCGGGACAGGGGGCGGGGGGGGCCAACGTCCTGACTTTC. Encoded protein: CASTTLLPGQGAGGANVLTF.

This clonotype was observed many times. The chain couples TRBV6-1 to TRBJ2-2; D is perhaps TRBD1 or TRBD2 (5 bases each). The CDR3 has 15 residues. Germline CDR1 is MNHNS and CDR2 is SASEGT. V lost 7 bases, J lost 6 bases, and 18 bases lay in between. The CDR3 spells CASIGPGMGAGELFF. In DNA, the CDR3 is TGTGCCAGCATTGGGCCAGGGATGGGGGCCGGGGAGCTGTTTTTT.